This T cell receptor beta chain stems from a study of blood T cell repertoires in COVID-19. Study-level information: The United States, Italy and Spain were the sources of the acute and convalescent COVID-19 samples. The cDNA or gDNA used as material had been derived from T cells, B-cell-depleted T cells, or PBMCs.

Per the original data handling: It was from reference gene primer amplification that nucleated cell counts were estimated. Data came from immunoSEQ multiplex PCR; TCRdb stores just in-frame clones and leaves some out. The DNA was the basis for D and trimming; V, J and clone size are from that table. The repertoire holds 160,000 or so clones, with about four fifths as singletons. J gave up 3 bases and V 10 bases, and 7 bases lay outside the gene matches. There are 14 residues in the CDR3. Germline CDR1 and CDR2: ENHRY and SYGVKD. Input material: peripheral blood. The receptor was derived from a man between 60 and 75 years old with active or convalescent COVID-19. The J gene is TRBJ2-3, the V gene TRBV10-3, with 10 bases matching TRBD2. The CDR3 DNA follows: TGTGCCACCAATAGCGGGAGGCGGACAGATACGCAGTATTTT. Its protein is CATNSGRRTDTQYF.